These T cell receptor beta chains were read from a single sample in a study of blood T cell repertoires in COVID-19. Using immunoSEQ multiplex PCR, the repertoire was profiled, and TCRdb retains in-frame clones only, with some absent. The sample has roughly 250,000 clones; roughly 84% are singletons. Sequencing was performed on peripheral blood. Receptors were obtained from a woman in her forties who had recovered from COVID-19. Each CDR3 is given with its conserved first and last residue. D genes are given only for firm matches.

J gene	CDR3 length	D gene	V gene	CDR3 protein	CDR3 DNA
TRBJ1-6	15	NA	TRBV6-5	CASSYIGVGGSPLHF	TGTGCCAGCAGTTACATCGGGGTCGGCGGTTCACCCCTCCACTTT
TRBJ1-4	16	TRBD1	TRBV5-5	CASSLATGVVGEKLFF	TGTGCCAGCAGCTTGGCAACAGGGGTGGTAGGTGAAAAACTGTTTTTT
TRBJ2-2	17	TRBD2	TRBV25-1	CASSESSGRGGTGELFF	TGTGCCAGCAGTGAATCTAGCGGGAGAGGGGGCACCGGGGAGCTGTTTTTT
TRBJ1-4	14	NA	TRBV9	CASSVEGVEEKLFF	TGTGCCAGCAGCGTAGAAGGGGTGGAGGAAAAACTGTTTTTT
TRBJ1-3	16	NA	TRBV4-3	CASSQGWGGSGNTIYF	TGCGCCAGCAGCCAAGGATGGGGGGGCTCTGGAAACACCATATATTTT
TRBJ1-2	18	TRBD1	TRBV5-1	CASSLSWGPGQGYYGYTF	TGCGCCAGCAGCTTGTCTTGGGGTCCGGGACAGGGCTACTATGGCTACACCTTC
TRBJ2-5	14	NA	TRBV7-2	CASSISTGEETQYF	TGTGCCAGCAGCATTAGTACGGGGGAAGAGACCCAGTACTTC
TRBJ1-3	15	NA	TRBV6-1	CASSEGGGVGNTIYF	TGTGCCAGCAGTGAAGGTGGAGGGGTCGGAAACACCATATATTTT
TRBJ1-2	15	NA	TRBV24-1	CATSDGPRGFYGYTF	TGTGCCACCAGTGATGGGCCCAGGGGATTCTATGGCTACACCTTC
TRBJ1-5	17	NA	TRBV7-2	CASSSRETGTNGQPQHF	TGTGCCAGCAGCTCCCGGGAAACCGGGACAAATGGTCAGCCCCAGCATTTT